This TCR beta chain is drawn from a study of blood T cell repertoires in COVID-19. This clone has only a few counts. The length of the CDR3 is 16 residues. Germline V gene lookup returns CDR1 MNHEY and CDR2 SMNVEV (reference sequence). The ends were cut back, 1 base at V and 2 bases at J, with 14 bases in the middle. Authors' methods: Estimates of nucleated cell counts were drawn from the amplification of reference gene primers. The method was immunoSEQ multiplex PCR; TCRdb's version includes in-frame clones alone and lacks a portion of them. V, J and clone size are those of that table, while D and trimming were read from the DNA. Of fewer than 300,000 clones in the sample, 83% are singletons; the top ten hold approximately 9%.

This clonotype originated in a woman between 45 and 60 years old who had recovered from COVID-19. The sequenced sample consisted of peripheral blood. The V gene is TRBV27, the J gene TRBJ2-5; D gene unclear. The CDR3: CASSLFFAVVQETQYF. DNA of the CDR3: TGTGCCAGCAGTTTATTTTTCGCGGTAGTACAAGAGACCCAGTACTTC.